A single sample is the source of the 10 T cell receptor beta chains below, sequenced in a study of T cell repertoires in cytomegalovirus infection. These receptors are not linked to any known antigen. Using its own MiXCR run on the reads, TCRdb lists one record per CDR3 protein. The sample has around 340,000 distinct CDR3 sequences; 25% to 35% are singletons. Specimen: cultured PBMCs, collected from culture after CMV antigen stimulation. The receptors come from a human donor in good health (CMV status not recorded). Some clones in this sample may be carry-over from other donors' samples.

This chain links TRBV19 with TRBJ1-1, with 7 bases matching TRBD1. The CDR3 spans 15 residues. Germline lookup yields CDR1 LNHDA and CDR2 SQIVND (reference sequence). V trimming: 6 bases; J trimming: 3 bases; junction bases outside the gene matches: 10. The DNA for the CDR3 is TGTGCCAGTAGACTATTCGCCACAGGGGACACTGAAGCTTTCTTT. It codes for CASRLFATGDTEAFF.

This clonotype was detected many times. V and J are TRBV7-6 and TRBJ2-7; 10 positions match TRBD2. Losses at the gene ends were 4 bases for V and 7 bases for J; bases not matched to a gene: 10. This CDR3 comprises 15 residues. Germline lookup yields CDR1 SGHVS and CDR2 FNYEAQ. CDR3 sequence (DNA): TGTGCCAGCAGCTCTGGGAGCGGGGGGGCTCAAGAGCAGTACTTC. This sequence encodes CASSSGSGGAQEQYF.

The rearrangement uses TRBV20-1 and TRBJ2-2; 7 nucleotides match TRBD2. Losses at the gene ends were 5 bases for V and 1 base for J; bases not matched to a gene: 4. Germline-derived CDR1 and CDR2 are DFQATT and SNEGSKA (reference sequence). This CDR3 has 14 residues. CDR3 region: CSAPSGGNTGELFF. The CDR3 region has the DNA TGCAGTGCTCCTAGCGGAGGGAACACCGGGGAGCTGTTTTTT.

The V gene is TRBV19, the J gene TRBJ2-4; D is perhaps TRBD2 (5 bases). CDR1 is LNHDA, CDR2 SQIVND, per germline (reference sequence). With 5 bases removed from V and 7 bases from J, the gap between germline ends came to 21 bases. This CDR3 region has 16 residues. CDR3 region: CASSPPGRGRGNIQYF. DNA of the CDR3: TGTGCCAGTAGTCCCCCCGGTCGGGGAAGAGGGAACATTCAGTACTTC.

CDR3 in DNA: TGTGCCATCAAGGGGGTGAAATCAGATACGCAGTATTTT. It is translated as CAIKGVKSDTQYF. This rearrangement joins TRBV10-3 to TRBJ2-3; D might be TRBD1 (6 bases). The CDR3 is made up of 13 amino acids. Trimming stripped 7 bases from V and 4 bases from J, with 12 bases between. CDR1 is ENHRY and CDR2 is SYGVKD in the germline V gene.

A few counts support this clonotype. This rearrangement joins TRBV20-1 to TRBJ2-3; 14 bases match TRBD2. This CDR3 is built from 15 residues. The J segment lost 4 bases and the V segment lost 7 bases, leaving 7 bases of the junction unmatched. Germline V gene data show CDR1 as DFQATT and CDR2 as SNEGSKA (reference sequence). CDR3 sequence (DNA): TGCAGTGGGGGACTAGCGGGAGTTGCCGCAGATACGCAGTATTTT. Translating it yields CSGGLAGVAADTQYF.

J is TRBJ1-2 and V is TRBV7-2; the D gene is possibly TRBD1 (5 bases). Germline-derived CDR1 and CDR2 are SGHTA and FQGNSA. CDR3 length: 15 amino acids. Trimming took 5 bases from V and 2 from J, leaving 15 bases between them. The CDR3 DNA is TGTGCCAGCAGCAAAAGGAGGGCAGGGAACTATGGCTACACCTTC. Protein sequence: CASSKRRAGNYGYTF.

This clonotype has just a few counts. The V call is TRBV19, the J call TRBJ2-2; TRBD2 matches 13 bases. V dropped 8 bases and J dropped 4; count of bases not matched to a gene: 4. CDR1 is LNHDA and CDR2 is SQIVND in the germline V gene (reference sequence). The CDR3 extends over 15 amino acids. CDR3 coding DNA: TGTGCCAGTGGTGGACTAGCGGGGGTCACCGGGGAGCTGTTTTTT. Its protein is CASGGLAGVTGELFF.

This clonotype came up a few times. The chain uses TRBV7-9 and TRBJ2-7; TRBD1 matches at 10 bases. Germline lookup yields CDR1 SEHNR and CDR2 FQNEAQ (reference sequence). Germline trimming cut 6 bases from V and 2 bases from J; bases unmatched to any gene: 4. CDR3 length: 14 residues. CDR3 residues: CASRSGTGAYEQYF. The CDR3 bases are TGTGCCAGCAGATCCGGGACAGGGGCCTACGAGCAGTACTTC.

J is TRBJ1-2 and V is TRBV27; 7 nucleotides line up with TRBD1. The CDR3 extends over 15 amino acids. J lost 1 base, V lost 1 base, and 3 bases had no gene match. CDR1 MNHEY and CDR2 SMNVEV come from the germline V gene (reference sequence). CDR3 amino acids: CASSLFSGGNYGYTF. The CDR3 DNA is TGTGCCAGCAGTTTATTTTCAGGGGGTAACTATGGCTACACCTTC.